These 17 T cell receptor beta chains were all obtained from the same sample, sequenced in a study of cytomegalovirus exposure and HLA in healthy donors. Researchers ran the PCR with 60 Vbeta and 13 Jbeta primers. The method was immunoSEQ multiplex PCR; TCRdb's version includes in-frame clones alone and lacks a portion of them. Of 150,000 to 160,000 clones listed, around 68% are singletons. Sequencing was carried out using PBMCs. The receptors stem from a man aged 25-45 years in good health and CMV-seronegative.

Turning to this clone: Compared with germline, one end of the junction differs, possibly owing to a read error. The chain carries TRBV5-5 and TRBJ1-6; D uncertain. The germline V gene has CDR1 SGHKS and CDR2 YYEKEE (reference sequence). This CDR3 spans 13 amino acids. The CDR3 DNA reads TGTGCCAGCAGCTTTTCGGGTAATCCACCCCTCCACTTT. This gives the protein CASSFSGNPPLHF.

This clone was recorded once. This chain links TRBV19 with TRBJ1-6; D ambiguous. This CDR3 is 14 amino acids long. Trimming took 6 bases from V and 3 from J, leaving 9 bases between them. Germline CDR1 reads LNHDA; CDR2 reads SQIVND (reference sequence). In DNA, the CDR3 is TGTGCCAGTAGCTCCCGGGACTATAATTCACCCCTCCACTTT. Encoded protein: CASSSRDYNSPLHF.

The V and J genes are TRBV7-8 and TRBJ1-1; TRBD1 matches 10 bases. The CDR3 is 18 residues long. Trimming took 2 bases from V and 6 from J; bases not matched to a gene: 15. Germline CDR1 reads SGHVS; CDR2 reads FQNEAQ. The DNA for the CDR3 is TGTGCCAGCAGCTTAAACTCCTTCGGGGACAGGGGTTGGGCTGAAGCTTTCTTT. Translation: CASSLNSFGDRGWAEAFF.

V and J are TRBV19 and TRBJ2-1; tentatively, D is TRBD2 (7 bases). The CDR3 is made up of 14 amino acids. Looked up from germline, CDR1 is LNHDA and CDR2 is SQIVND (reference sequence). The V and J ends lost 6 bases and 5 bases respectively, with 14 bases between them. The CDR3 spells CASRVAGANNEQFF. As DNA, the CDR3 is TGTGCCAGTAGAGTGGCGGGGGCGAACAATGAGCAGTTCTTC.

The rearrangement joins TRBV19 to TRBJ1-6, with TRBD1 as a possible D gene (5 bases). The CDR3 totals 13 residues. V was trimmed by 11 bases and J by 7 bases, leaving 15 bases between them. Germline CDR1 and CDR2: LNHDA and SQIVND (reference sequence). CDR3 region: CACGAAGNSPLHF. In DNA, the CDR3 is TGTGCCTGTGGGGCGGCAGGGAATTCACCCCTCCACTTT. Looking up the rest from reference TRBV19 and TRBJ1-6 gives the full variable domain: DGGITQSPKYLFRKEGQNVTLSCEQNLNHDAMYWYRQDPGQGLRLIYYSQIVNDFQKGDIAEGYSVSREKKESFPLTVTSAQKNPTAFYLCACGAAGNSPLHFGNGTRLTVT.

The chain recombines TRBV6-4 with TRBJ2-1, with TRBD1 identical over 7 bases. CDR1 and CDR2 from the germline V gene are MRHNA and SNTAGT. The trim removed 5 bases at V and 5 bases at J, leaving 6 bases unmatched. CDR3 length: 14 amino acids. This chain's CDR3 is CASSRDRLNNEQFF. The CDR3 nucleotides read TGTGCCAGCAGTCGGGACAGACTGAACAATGAGCAGTTCTTC.

This clone appeared once. The chain is built from TRBV2 and TRBJ2-1, with TRBD2 identical over 12 bases. Trimming removed 5 bases from V and 6 bases from J; junction bases left unmatched: 5. Germline V gene lookup returns CDR1 SNHLY and CDR2 FYNNEI. The CDR3 contains 15 residues. CDR3 in amino acids: CASSLTSGGSNEQFF. CDR3 DNA sequence: TGTGCCAGCAGTCTGACTAGCGGGGGCTCCAATGAGCAGTTCTTC.

This chain links TRBV19 with TRBJ2-1; TRBD1 matches at 7 bases. Germline-derived CDR1 and CDR2 are LNHDA and SQIVND (reference sequence). CDR3 length equals 14 residues. J lost 4 bases, V lost 3 bases, and 3 bases had no gene match. CDR3 nucleotide sequence: TGTGCCAGTAGTATCCCGGGACAGTACAATGAGCAGTTCTTC. It encodes CASSIPGQYNEQFF.

V is TRBV7-5 and J is TRBJ1-5; TRBD1, as called in the table, went unchecked against the DNA. TRBV7-5 is given as a pseudogene. The CDR3 spans 15 residues. In nucleotides, the CDR3 is TGTGTCAGTTCGCCGGCCGGACAGGGTTATCAGCCCCAGCATTTT. Protein sequence: CVSSPAGQGYQPQHF.

The chain recombines TRBV29-1 with TRBJ2-1; weak D call: TRBD1 (6 bases). Trimming took off 7 bases at V and 8 bases at J, with 18 bases between the two ends. Germline values: CDR1 SQVTM, CDR2 ANQGSEA. The CDR3 is 13 residues long. CDR3 sequence: CSARLGGTDEQFF. In DNA form, the CDR3 reads TGCAGCGCCCGCCTAGGGGGAACCGATGAGCAGTTCTTC.

To note about this clone: One junction end does not reproduce the germline sequence, and a read error may be involved. The gene calls are TRBV7-9 and TRBJ2-7; no firm D call. CDR3 length: 13 amino acids. The germline gives CDR1 SEHNR, CDR2 FQNEAQ (reference sequence). CDR3 bases: TGTTCCAGCAGCTTAGACTCCCAGGAAGGGCAGTACTTC. It specifies CSSSLDSQEGQYF. Full variable domain (rest looked up from reference TRBV7-9 and TRBJ2-7): DTGVSQNPRHKITKRGQNVTFRCDPISEHNRLYWYRQTLGQGPEFLTYFQNEAQLEKSRLLSDRFSAERPKGSFSTLEIQRTEQGDSAMYLCSSSLDSQEGQYFGPGTRLTVT.

The rearrangement joins TRBV30 to TRBJ1-3, with D unclear. The germline CDR1 and CDR2 sequences are GTSNPN and SVGIG (reference sequence). The length of the CDR3 is 14 residues. V was shortened by 1 base and J by 7 bases, with 14 bases between the two germline ends. CDR3 amino acids: CAWSGSSFGNTIYF. CDR3 DNA: TGTGCCTGGAGTGGATCGTCGTTCGGGAACACCATATATTTT. Together with reference TRBV30 and TRBJ1-3, the CDR3 gives the full variable domain: SQTIHQWPATLVQPVGSPLSLECTVEGTSNPNLYWYRQAAGRGLQLLFYSVGIGQISSEVPQNLSASRPQDRQFILSSKKLLLSDSGFYLCAWSGSSFGNTIYFGEGSWLTVV.

The chain recombines TRBV7-2 with TRBJ1-6; the D gene is possibly TRBD1 (5 bases). The germline gives CDR1 SGHTA, CDR2 FQGNSA. The length of the CDR3 is 15 residues. V lost 1 base and J lost 8, with 12 bases in between. CDR3 coding DNA: TGTGCCAGCAGCTTAGTTTTTAGGGGTGATTCACCCCTCCACTTT. This encodes CASSLVFRGDSPLHF.

V usage is TRBV7-9 and J usage is TRBJ2-7; 9 bases align to TRBD1. The CDR3 has 15 amino acids. Germline CDR1 reads SEHNR; CDR2 reads FQNEAQ (reference sequence). Trimming removed 5 bases from V and 5 bases from J; junction bases left unmatched: 10. The CDR3 is CASSPGQGNIHEQYF. The CDR3 DNA reads TGTGCCAGCAGCCCCGGACAGGGGAATATCCACGAGCAGTACTTC.

This chain connects TRBV6-1 to TRBJ1-1; no definite D call. Germline V CDR1 and CDR2: MNHNS, SASEGT. Trimming took 2 bases from V and 5 from J, leaving 12 bases between them. The CDR3 sequence is 14 residues long. The CDR3 sequence is CASSERFSGTEAFF. The CDR3 coding sequence is TGTGCCAGCAGTGAAAGGTTCTCGGGGACTGAAGCTTTCTTT.

This chain joins TRBV7-2 and TRBJ2-7; unclear D gene. Trimming pared 1 base from V and 3 bases from J, leaving 10 bases between. Germline V gene lookup returns CDR1 SGHTA and CDR2 FQGNSA. This CDR3 is built from 14 residues. As DNA, the CDR3 is TGTGCCAGCAGCTTAGGAGGTTACCTCTACGAGCAGTACTTC. Its translation: CASSLGGYLYEQYF.

Notes on this clone: An end of the junction does not agree with germline; a read error may underlie this. The J gene is TRBJ1-6, the V gene TRBV5-4; no firm D call. Germline V gene sequence: CDR1 SGHNT, CDR2 YYREEE (reference sequence). This CDR3 comprises 15 residues. The chain's CDR3 is CASSLGSSYNSPLNF. The CDR3 DNA follows: TGTGCCAGCAGCTTGGGTAGCTCCTATAATTCACCCCTCAACTTT.